This T cell receptor beta chain was identified during a study of cytotoxic CD8 clonotypes in ibrutinib-treated CLL. About the research overall: Investigators reported some 24 partial and 2 complete responses; after median about six years, 14 patients remained remitted and about 12 progressed. General study points: Public clonotypes showed up rarely, and on treatment they shrank or held steady.

Libraries of TCR beta were made from 1.5 to 2.5 micrograms of genomic DNA that came from cryopreserved PBMCs. The table lists this clone with a count of one. The antigen is not known. Assay: immunoSEQ multiplex PCR; the TCRdb copy retains only in-frame clones and omits some. Found here are about 140,000 clones, approximately 80% of them singletons; the top ten hold 25% to 30%. The sequenced sample was PBMCs, obtained after 12 months of ibrutinib treatment. This sequence was found in a human donor with chronic lymphocytic leukemia.

Written as DNA, the CDR3 is TGTGCCAGCAGTTGGACACAGGGGGCACATCAGCCCCAGCATTTT. Its translation: CASSWTQGAHQPQHF. The V gene is TRBV28, the J gene TRBJ1-5; 9 bases match TRBD1. The ends lost 4 bases at V and 5 bases at J; junction bases unmatched: 6. Per germline, CDR1 MDHEN and CDR2 SYDVKM. The CDR3 runs to 15 residues.